A single sample gave rise to the 14 T cell receptor beta chains below, sequenced in a study of T cell responses to AZD1222 COVID-19 vaccine. Using immunoSEQ multiplex PCR, the repertoire was profiled, and TCRdb retains in-frame clones only, with some absent. The table has about 70,000 clones, 85% seen once. The sample consisted of peripheral blood, taken on day 0 of AZD1222 vaccination. The receptors here all came from an adult in good health.

The CDR3, as DNA: TGTGCCAGCAGCCAAGGGAATGGAAACACCATATATTTT. It specifies CASSQGNGNTIYF. The genes are TRBV3-1 (or the pseudogene TRBV3-2) and TRBJ1-3; D ambiguous. CDR3 size: 13 residues. Germline V gives CDR1 LGHDT, CDR2 YNNKEL (reference sequence). The V gene lost 1 base and the J gene lost 3 bases, with 4 bases spanning the gap.

The genes are TRBV6-5 and TRBJ1-4, with D possibly being TRBD1 (5 bases). Between the trimmed V and J ends, which lost 7 bases and 6 bases, there was a span of 18 bases. Per the germline V gene, CDR1 is MNHEY and CDR2 is SVGAGI. There are 15 residues in the CDR3. CDR3 nucleotide sequence: TGTGCCAGCATGGAATTGGGAGGGGCGGATGAAAAACTGTTTTTT. Protein product: CASMELGGADEKLFF.

This chain links TRBV5-4 with TRBJ1-4; D gene unclear. Trimming took off 4 bases at V and 0 bases at J, with 7 bases between the two ends. The CDR3 loop spans 14 amino acids. Germline V gene lookup returns CDR1 SGHNT and CDR2 YYREEE (reference sequence). The CDR3 coding sequence is TGTGCCAGCAGCCAACATGCAACTAATGAAAAACTGTTTTTT. Residues: CASSQHATNEKLFF. Full variable domain (missing parts from reference TRBV5-4 and TRBJ1-4): ETGVTQSPTHLIKTRGQQVTLRCSSQSGHNTVSWYQQALGQGPQFIFQYYREEENGRGNFPPRFSGLQFPNYSSELNVNALELDDSALYLCASSQHATNEKLFFGSGTQLSVL.

The chain recombines TRBV28 with TRBJ2-7, with no clear D. The CDR3 runs 13 residues. V was clipped by 3 bases and J by 6 bases, with 12 bases between them. Germline V gives CDR1 MDHEN, CDR2 SYDVKM. CDR3 residues: CASSFSHPGEQYF. The CDR3 nucleotides are TGTGCCAGCAGTTTTAGCCACCCCGGCGAGCAGTACTTC.

The chain combines TRBV3-1 (or the pseudogene TRBV3-2) with TRBJ1-3; D remains unclear. The CDR3 has 13 amino acids. Germline V gives CDR1 LGHDT, CDR2 YNNKEL (reference sequence). V lost 1 base and J 2 bases, leaving 3 bases between the germline ends. The CDR3 region has the DNA TGTGCCAGCAGCCAAGCTACTGGAAACACCATATATTTT. Protein sequence: CASSQATGNTIYF.

The chain employs TRBV3-1 (or the pseudogene TRBV3-2) and TRBJ2-3; TRBD2 agrees at 9 bases. This CDR3 is 15 amino acids long. V lost 4 bases, J lost 2 bases, and 4 bases stayed unmatched. Germline assignment: CDR1 LGHDT and CDR2 YNNKEL (reference sequence). CDR3 residues: CASSPRLADTDTQYF. In DNA form, the CDR3 reads TGTGCCAGCAGCCCTCGACTAGCGGACACAGATACGCAGTATTTT.

V is TRBV18 and J is TRBJ2-3; D might be TRBD1 (6 bases). With 3 bases removed from V and 7 bases from J, the gap between germline ends came to 20 bases. CDR3 size: 16 residues. From germline, CDR1 is KGHSH and CDR2 LQKENI. The CDR3 here is CASSPPGHRGLYTQYF. The CDR3 nucleotides read TGTGCCAGCTCACCGCCGGGACACCGGGGCTTATATACGCAGTATTTT. Full variable domain (missing parts from reference TRBV18 and TRBJ2-3): NAGVMQNPRHLVRRRGQEARLRCSPMKGHSHVYWYRQLPEEGLKFMVYLQKENIIDESGMPKERFSAEFPKEGPSILRIQQVVRGDSAAYFCASSPPGHRGLYTQYFGPGTRLTVL.

CDR3 in DNA: TGTGCCAGCAGTTACTCGGCGGGGGGGCAATATACGCAGTATTTT. It codes for CASSYSAGGQYTQYF. The chain is built from TRBV6-2 or TRBV6-3 and TRBJ2-3; 9 bases map to TRBD2. V shed 0 bases and J 7 bases; nucleotides not matched to a gene: 5. The V gene's germline CDR1 is MNHEY and CDR2 SVGEGT. This CDR3 has 15 amino acids.

This chain uses TRBV19 with TRBJ1-2, with 7 bases fitting TRBD1. J gave up 2 bases and V 7 bases, and 7 bases lay outside the gene matches. Per germline, CDR1 LNHDA and CDR2 SQIVND (reference sequence). The CDR3 is made up of 14 amino acids. CDR3 bases: TGTGCCAGTAAAGGGGACAGAAGAAACTATGGCTACACCTTC. Protein product: CASKGDRRNYGYTF.

This chain connects TRBV5-1 to TRBJ1-1; TRBD1 matches 8 bases. The V gene end was trimmed by 3 bases and the J gene end by 7 bases; junction bases not matched to a gene: 8. This CDR3 spans 14 amino acids. Looked up from germline, CDR1 is SGHRS and CDR2 is YFSETQ. The CDR3 DNA sequence: TGCGCCAGCAGCTCTTGGACAGGGCAGGGTGAAGCTTTCTTT. Translated: CASSSWTGQGEAFF.

V is TRBV6-5 and J is TRBJ1-5, with 9 bases lining up with TRBD1. The junction had 7 bases not matched to a gene; V was cut back by 6 bases and J by 4 bases. Germline values: CDR1 MNHEY, CDR2 SVGAGI. The CDR3 length is 15 residues. CDR3 coding DNA: TGTGCCAGCAGAAGCGGGACAGGGCTTAATCAGCCCCAGCATTTT. Translating it yields CASRSGTGLNQPQHF.

The table lists this clone with many counts. The genes are TRBV2 and TRBJ1-3, with D uncertain. The CDR3 spans 12 residues. V dropped 2 bases and J dropped 3 bases, with 2 bases sitting between them. CDR1 is SNHLY and CDR2 is FYNNEI in the germline V gene. CDR3 sequence (DNA): TGTGCCAGCAGTGAACTTGGAAACACCATATATTTT. Its translation: CASSELGNTIYF.

V gene TRBV27 combines with J gene TRBJ1-5; D is undetermined. The V gene's germline CDR1 is MNHEY and CDR2 SMNVEV (reference sequence). The CDR3 sequence is 15 residues long. V was pared by 4 bases and J by 5 bases, with 15 bases between. The DNA for the CDR3 is TGTGCCAGCAGTTCCTCTTCGAGAGTCGATCAGCCCCAGCATTTT. Encoded protein: CASSSSSRVDQPQHF.

In this sample, this clone turned up once. This sequence joins TRBV7-3 and TRBJ2-7; TRBD1 aligns across 9 bases. The ends lost 4 bases at V and 9 bases at J; junction bases unmatched: 13. The length of the CDR3 is 15 residues. Germline-derived CDR1 and CDR2 are SGHTA and FQGTGA. CDR3 sequence (DNA): TGTGCCAGCAGCTCAGCTAACCCGGACAGGGGCGGGCAGTACTTC. It is translated as CASSSANPDRGGQYF.